Listed below are T cell receptor beta chains from one sample, sequenced in a study of beta chain features in type 1 diabetes. Assay: immunoSEQ multiplex PCR; the TCRdb copy retains only in-frame clones and omits some. This table holds 250,000 to 350,000 clones, about 14% found once. The sample taken for sequencing was central memory CD4+ T cells from blood. The origin of the receptors is a man in his thirties or forties in good health. CDR3s include the opening cysteine and the closing phenylalanine or tryptophan. Expanded clones are given a class, and other clones once, few, many or no size at all.

size: few
V: TRBV4-3
J: TRBJ1-1
CDR3: CASSQEHSNFEAFF

size: many
V: TRBV11-2
J: TRBJ2-1
CDR3: CASSYRGGIGEQFF

size: few
V: TRBV4-3
J: TRBJ1-3
CDR3: CASSQTPTPLTGNTIYF

size: many
V: TRBV4-1
J: TRBJ1-4
CDR3: CASSPGMRDSFYEKLFF

size: few
V: TRBV9
J: TRBJ2-3
CDR3: CASSVRLAATDTQYF

size: few
V: TRBV30
J: TRBJ2-2
CDR3: CAWSSIPSGELFF

size: .
V: TRBV10-3
J: TRBJ2-5
CDR3: CAISPSGRAGETQYF

size: many
V: TRBV7-2
J: TRBJ1-5
CDR3: CASRDAAERKPQHF

size: .
V: TRBV4-3
J: TRBJ2-1
CDR3: CASSQDSRLAGYNEQFF

size: few
V: TRBV4-3
J: TRBJ2-5
CDR3: CASSQDVGREYQETQYF

size: few
V: TRBV5-1
J: TRBJ2-5
CDR3: CASSPGQGQETQYF

size: .
V: TRBV5-1
J: TRBJ2-3
CDR3: CASSLALWRDRTDTQYF

size: .
V: TRBV7-2
J: TRBJ2-1
CDR3: CASSRNLADGGFF

size: .
V: TRBV19
J: TRBJ2-1
CDR3: CASSIVASEQFF

size: .
V: TRBV5-3
J: TRBJ2-1
CDR3: CARRYTSASYNEQFF

size: .
V: TRBV11-2
J: TRBJ1-1
CDR3: CASSLPPENTEAFF

size: .
V: TRBV4-3
J: TRBJ1-6
CDR3: CASSGVGSYNSPLHF

size: few
V: TRBV5-5
J: TRBJ2-1
CDR3: CASSLGWSSYNEQFF

size: .
V: TRBV29-1
J: TRBJ2-3
CDR3: CSDRLTGYEDTQYF

size: few
V: TRBV7-8
J: TRBJ2-5
CDR3: CASSWHEETQYF